This TCR beta chain appears in the sequencing data of a study of blood T cell repertoires in COVID-19. Study-wide background: Sites across the United States, Italy and Spain contributed samples from acute and convalescent COVID-19. T cells, B-cell-depleted T cells, or PBMCs provided the cDNA or gDNA that served as material.

Participants spanned ages roughly 18 to 90 years and resided in 20 to 25 US areas. The CDR3 length is 15 residues. Germline V lookup: CDR1 SGHTA, CDR2 FQGTGA. Trimming took 1 base from V and 2 from J, leaving 9 bases between them. Study processing details: Estimation of nucleated cell counts was performed using reference gene primer amplification. Method: immunoSEQ multiplex PCR; TCRdb's copy keeps in-frame clones and lacks some. That table gives V, J and clone size, and the DNA gave D and trimming. In the table there are roughly 200,000 clones, about 84% of which are singletons. The TCR sequence derives from a man aged 40-50 years with acute COVID-19. The rearrangement joins TRBV7-3 to TRBJ2-1, with D perhaps matching TRBD2 (5 bases). Sample: PBMCs or T cells enriched from blood (not recorded which). This CDR3 is CASSLIGGPYNEQFF. The CDR3 DNA sequence: TGTGCCAGCAGCTTAATCGGAGGTCCCTACAATGAGCAGTTCTTC.